The 32 T cell receptor beta chains below come from one sample, sequenced in a study of shared clonotypes between healthy human individuals (dated by TCRdb to the early 2020s). Receptors were amplified or captured by the immunoSEQ multiplex PCR assay. TCRdb limited this immuneACCESS table to in-frame rearrangements with V and J called. A share of clones is missing; checked studies link under half to unresolved V genes, and the rest is unexplained. The sample yields about 490,000 clones; less than 80% were counted once. Roughly 12% of the sample comes from the top ten. The material sequenced was PBMCs. The receptors were sampled from a woman between 40 and 50 years old in good health. Some clones in this sample may be carry-over from other donors' samples.

V usage is TRBV5-1 and J usage is TRBJ2-5; D not resolved. Trimming stripped 4 bases from V and 5 bases from J, with 12 bases between. The CDR3 loop spans 13 amino acids. Per germline, CDR1 SGHRS and CDR2 YFSETQ. CDR3 loop: CASSRFGSETQYF. CDR3 in DNA: TGCGCCAGCAGCCGGTTTGGATCCGAGACCCAGTACTTC. The whole variable domain, filled in from reference TRBV5-1 and TRBJ2-5, reads KAGVTQTPRYLIKTRGQQVTLSCSPISGHRSVSWYQQTPGQGLQFLFEYFSETQRNKGNFPGRFSGRQFSNSRSEMNVSTLELGDSALYLCASSRFGSETQYFGPGTRLLVL.

The rearrangement uses TRBV27 and TRBJ2-5, with 14 bases fitting TRBD2. The V segment lost 4 bases and the J segment 3 bases; nucleotides outside the gene matches: 4. The germline V gene has CDR1 MNHEY and CDR2 SMNVEV (reference sequence). The CDR3 is 16 residues long. CDR3 nucleotide sequence: TGTGCCAGCAGTTCCCAGGGACTAGCGGGAGAAGAGACCCAGTACTTC. This sequence encodes CASSSQGLAGEETQYF.

The chain couples TRBV28 to TRBJ1-4; 8 bases fit TRBD1. This CDR3 comprises 15 residues. V shed 3 bases and J 7 bases; nucleotides not matched to a gene: 7. Germline CDR1 is MDHEN and CDR2 is SYDVKM. DNA of the CDR3: TGTGCCAGCAGTTTGAATGGACAGGGTGGTGAAAAACTGTTTTTT. This gives the protein CASSLNGQGGEKLFF.

The chain carries TRBV2 and TRBJ2-2, with 11 bases fitting TRBD2. J was trimmed by 5 bases and V by 6 bases; bases with no gene match: 2. Germline V gene lookup returns CDR1 SNHLY and CDR2 FYNNEI. The CDR3 has 14 amino acids. The CDR3 DNA sequence: TGTGCCAGCAGGGGACTAGCGGATACCGGGGAGCTGTTTTTT. Amino acid sequence: CASRGLADTGELFF.

This rearrangement joins TRBV12-5 to TRBJ1-5; 9 nucleotides match TRBD1. The ends lost 5 bases at V and 1 base at J; junction bases unmatched: 6. The CDR3 contains 16 residues. The germline gives CDR1 LGHNT, CDR2 FRNRAP. This CDR3 reads CASGLTGGTSNQPQHF. The CDR3 nucleotides read TGTGCTAGTGGTCTGACAGGGGGTACGAGCAATCAGCCCCAGCATTTT.

The chain links TRBV6-5 to TRBJ1-3; 7 bases are shared with TRBD1. After removal of 6 bases from V and 1 base from J, the junction contained 3 bases not matched to a gene. The CDR3 is 14 residues long. CDR1 MNHEY and CDR2 SVGAGI come from the germline V gene. The CDR3 coding sequence is TGTGCCAGCAGGGCAGGGGGATCTGGAAACACCATATATTTT. As protein: CASRAGGSGNTIYF.

The chain joins TRBV19 to TRBJ2-1; D perhaps matches TRBD1 (5 bases). The V gene's germline CDR1 is LNHDA and CDR2 SQIVND (reference sequence). The CDR3 loop spans 13 amino acids. Trimming shortened V by 3 bases and J by 6 bases, and 9 bases separated the two germline ends. The chain's CDR3 is CASSMQGSNEQFF. In nucleotides, the CDR3 is TGTGCCAGTAGTATGCAGGGCTCCAATGAGCAGTTCTTC.

This clone was detected a few times. Other DNA sequences in the sample encode the same CDR3. This rearrangement joins TRBV15 to TRBJ2-5, with a weak D call TRBD1 (6 bases). Germline V lookup: CDR1 LNHNV, CDR2 YYDKDF (reference sequence). The V and J ends lost 0 bases and 1 base respectively, with 9 bases between them. The length of the CDR3 is 15 residues. CDR3 DNA: TGTGCCACCAGCAGAGATCCAGGGGCCCAAGAGACCCAGTACTTC. It is translated as CATSRDPGAQETQYF.

Concerning this clone itself: This specimen includes other DNA sequences encoding the same CDR3. The chain recombines TRBV5-1 with TRBJ2-2, with D uncertain. Trimming shortened V by 3 bases and J by 1 base, and 4 bases separated the two germline ends. Germline CDR1 is SGHRS and CDR2 is YFSETQ. The CDR3 has 13 residues. The CDR3 DNA reads as TGCGCCAGCAGCTCCGGGAACACCGGGGAGCTGTTTTTT. It translates to CASSSGNTGELFF.

The rearrangement links TRBV5-1 to TRBJ2-2; no reliable D call. Germline V lookup: CDR1 SGHRS, CDR2 YFSETQ. The CDR3 length is 16 residues. Trimming took off 1 base at V and 3 bases at J, with 13 bases between the two ends. DNA for the CDR3: TGCGCCAGCAGCTTGCGGGTAGTCTCGGACACCGGGGAGCTGTTTTTT. Translation gives CASSLRVVSDTGELFF.

The rearrangement uses TRBV29-1 and TRBJ2-1; D perhaps matches TRBD2 (6 bases). Trimming shortened V by 6 bases and J by 3 bases, and 9 bases separated the two germline ends. The CDR3 contains 12 residues. Germline values: CDR1 SQVTM, CDR2 ANQGSEA. The chain's CDR3 is CSVGTVYNEQFF. CDR3 sequence (DNA): TGCAGCGTCGGGACTGTCTACAATGAGCAGTTCTTC.

V gene TRBV7-9 combines with J gene TRBJ2-7; D is possibly TRBD1 or TRBD2 (6 bases each). The length of the CDR3 is 15 residues. In germline, CDR1 is SEHNR, CDR2 FQNEAQ (reference sequence). V lost 5 bases and J 4 bases, leaving 18 bases between the germline ends. The CDR3 DNA sequence: TGTGCCAGCAGCACGCAACTAGGGGGGTTATACGAGCAGTACTTC. Translation: CASSTQLGGLYEQYF.

The J gene is TRBJ2-3, the V gene TRBV27; no definite D call. The germline V and J ends were trimmed by 5 bases and 14 bases, with 17 bases remaining between them. The CDR3 length is 12 residues. From germline, CDR1 is MNHEY and CDR2 SMNVEV (reference sequence). CDR3 coding DNA: TGTGCCAGCAGTGCCCCGGGTTTAAGAGCGTATTTT. Its translation is CASSAPGLRAYF.

CDR3 in DNA: TGTGCCAGCTCACCGATGGGGGTTCCCGGGTATGGCTACACCTTC. It encodes CASSPMGVPGYGYTF. The chain combines TRBV18 with TRBJ1-2, with D tentatively TRBD1 (5 bases). CDR1 KGHSH and CDR2 LQKENI come from the germline V gene. The CDR3 runs to 15 residues. V shed 3 bases and J shed 5 bases, with 16 bases lying between them.

The chain recombines TRBV4-3 with TRBJ2-6; D gene ambiguous. Germline V gives CDR1 LGHNA, CDR2 YSLEER. Deletions cut 0 bases from V and 0 bases from J, with 9 bases between. CDR3 length equals 17 residues. The CDR3 DNA reads TGCGCCAGCAGCCAAGAATGGCTTGGCTCTGGGGCCAACGTCCTGACTTTC. Amino acids: CASSQEWLGSGANVLTF.

The J gene is TRBJ2-7, the V gene TRBV4-2; 13 bases line up with TRBD2. CDR1 and CDR2 (germline): LGHNA, YNFKEQ. The CDR3 runs 17 residues. With V trimmed by 3 bases and J by 0 bases, 5 bases remained unmatched. The CDR3 bases are TGTGCCAGCAGCCAGCCGGGACTAGCGGGAAGCTCCTACGAGCAGTACTTC. As protein: CASSQPGLAGSSYEQYF.

This clone was recorded many times. This sequence joins TRBV7-3 and TRBJ2-1; 7 bases map to TRBD1. This CDR3 is 15 amino acids long. CDR1 is SGHTA, CDR2 FQGTGA, per germline. The V segment lost 4 bases and the J segment 4 bases; nucleotides outside the gene matches: 7. The CDR3 DNA sequence: TGTGCCAGCAGCTCAACTCCGGGACAGTACAATGAGCAGTTCTTC. This codes for CASSSTPGQYNEQFF.

The chain joins TRBV18 to TRBJ1-1; tentative D call: TRBD1 (6 bases). In germline, CDR1 is KGHSH, CDR2 LQKENI. The length of the CDR3 is 17 residues. The V and J ends lost 3 bases and 1 base respectively, with 18 bases between them. The CDR3 nucleotides read TGTGCCAGCTCACCGACCTACCTGGGGGGCAGGAACACTGAAGCTTTCTTT. Its translation is CASSPTYLGGRNTEAFF.

This clone was counted once. The chain carries TRBV4-3 and TRBJ2-2, with 8 bases aligning to TRBD2. This CDR3 is built from 15 residues. Germline trimming cut 6 bases from V and 6 bases from J; bases unmatched to any gene: 9. The germline V gene encodes CDR1 LGHNA and CDR2 YSLEER. The CDR3 sequence is CASRGGLGWPGELFF. CDR3 bases: TGCGCCAGCAGGGGGGGACTAGGGTGGCCCGGGGAGCTGTTTTTT.

This sequence joins TRBV7-8 and TRBJ2-3; the D gene is possibly TRBD2 (5 bases). CDR3 size: 14 residues. V lost 1 base to trimming and J lost 4 bases, with 9 bases between them. Germline assignment: CDR1 SGHVS and CDR2 FQNEAQ. The CDR3 bases are TGTGCCAGCAGCTTAGGGGAGAATGCAGATACGCAGTATTTT. Its translation is CASSLGENADTQYF.

The chain couples TRBV11-2 to TRBJ2-7; D uncertain. V lost 2 bases and J lost 3, with 8 bases in between. Germline-derived CDR1 and CDR2 are SGHAT and FQNNGV. This CDR3 region has 13 residues. The CDR3 here is CASSLRSHYEQYF. The CDR3, as DNA: TGTGCCAGCAGCTTACGGTCGCACTACGAGCAGTACTTC.

The chain couples TRBV5-5 to TRBJ1-1; D possibly corresponds to TRBD1 (5 bases). Trimming shortened V by 4 bases and J by 5 bases, and 12 bases separated the two germline ends. This CDR3 spans 13 amino acids. CDR1 and CDR2 from the germline V gene are SGHKS and YYEKEE (reference sequence). The CDR3, as DNA: TGTGCCAGCAGCCCGGGGGTGGGAACTGAAGCTTTCTTT. Translated: CASSPGVGTEAFF.

The CDR3 loop is CSVNGGWGMNTEAFF. The CDR3 bases are TGCAGCGTTAATGGGGGATGGGGCATGAACACTGAAGCTTTCTTT. The chain combines TRBV29-1 with TRBJ1-1, with a weak D call TRBD1 (5 bases). V lost 5 bases and J 0 bases, leaving 16 bases between the germline ends. The CDR3 sequence is 15 residues long. Germline loops: CDR1 SQVTM, CDR2 ANQGSEA.

This clone has just a few counts. The genes are TRBV6-1 and TRBJ1-5; a weak D match, TRBD1 (6 bases). The CDR3 is 13 amino acids. CDR1 and CDR2 from the germline V gene are MNHNS and SASEGT. V dropped 8 bases and J dropped 3 bases, with 11 bases sitting between them. The CDR3 bases are TGTGCCAGCTCCCAGGGGTCCAATCAGCCCCAGCATTTT. Its protein product is CASSQGSNQPQHF.

To note about this clone: Other DNA variants within this sample encode the same CDR3. The chain recombines TRBV7-9 with TRBJ2-2; D possibly matches TRBD1 or TRBD2 (6 bases each). The CDR3 covers 13 residues. Germline CDR1 and CDR2: SEHNR and FQNEAQ (reference sequence). Trimming stripped 3 bases from V and 6 bases from J, with 8 bases between. The CDR3 loop reads CASSLGGAGELFF. CDR3 DNA: TGTGCCAGCAGCTTGGGGGGCGCCGGGGAGCTGTTTTTT. Based on the CDR3 plus reference TRBV7-9 and TRBJ2-2, the full variable domain is DTGVSQNPRHKITKRGQNVTFRCDPISEHNRLYWYRQTLGQGPEFLTYFQNEAQLEKSRLLSDRFSAERPKGSFSTLEIQRTEQGDSAMYLCASSLGGAGELFFGEGSRLTVL.

The CDR3 loop is CASSTTGMETQYF. The CDR3 coding sequence is TGTGCCAGTAGTACGACAGGGATGGAGACCCAGTACTTC. V gene TRBV19 combines with J gene TRBJ2-5, with 7 bases aligning to TRBD1. CDR3 length equals 13 residues. Trimming took 4 bases from V and 5 from J; bases not matched to a gene: 4. The germline gives CDR1 LNHDA, CDR2 SQIVND (reference sequence).

The rearrangement links TRBV5-6 to TRBJ2-1; a possible D gene is TRBD2 (5 bases). Germline V gene data show CDR1 as SGHDT and CDR2 as YYEEEE. Trimming cost V 3 bases and J 2 bases, with 6 bases left between them. This CDR3 is 13 amino acids long. The CDR3 DNA reads TGTGCCAGCAGCTCACTAGCCTACAATGAGCAGTTCTTC. Its translation: CASSSLAYNEQFF. Full variable domain (outside the CDR3, taken from reference TRBV5-6 and TRBJ2-1): DAGVTQSPTHLIKTRGQQVTLRCSPKSGHDTVSWYQQALGQGPQFIFQYYEEEERQRGNFPDRFSGHQFPNYSSELNVNALLLGDSALYLCASSSLAYNEQFFGPGTRLTVL.

The chain recombines TRBV2 with TRBJ1-1, with D possibly being TRBD1 (5 bases). Trimming pared 4 bases from V and 4 bases from J, leaving 13 bases between. Germline V gives CDR1 SNHLY, CDR2 FYNNEI. The CDR3 runs to 14 residues. The CDR3 protein is CASSVMGQGTEAFF. The CDR3 region has the DNA TGTGCCAGCAGTGTTATGGGGCAGGGCACTGAAGCTTTCTTT.

This chain links TRBV19 with TRBJ1-5; the D is unclear. Trimming shortened V by 5 bases and J by 3 bases, and 8 bases separated the two germline ends. CDR1 and CDR2 (germline): LNHDA, SQIVND (reference sequence). The CDR3 length is 13 residues. The chain's CDR3 is CASSHRDNQPQHF. CDR3 bases: TGTGCCAGTAGTCACCGGGACAATCAGCCCCAGCATTTT.

The V and J genes are TRBV18 and TRBJ1-1; TRBD1 matches 10 bases. This CDR3 is built from 15 residues. The germline gives CDR1 KGHSH, CDR2 LQKENI. J lost 3 bases, V lost 4 bases, and 5 bases had no gene match. CDR3 loop: CASSHGQGEHTEAFF. CDR3 DNA sequence: TGTGCCAGCTCACACGGACAGGGGGAGCACACTGAAGCTTTCTTT.

The chain joins TRBV7-2 to TRBJ1-4; D is unclear. Trimming removed 2 bases from V and 8 bases from J, with 9 bases in between. The CDR3 sequence is 13 residues long. The germline V gene has CDR1 SGHTA and CDR2 FQGNSA. The CDR3 is CASSLRMEEKLFF. The CDR3 nucleotides are TGTGCCAGCAGCTTAAGAATGGAGGAAAAACTGTTTTTT.

The J gene is TRBJ1-5, the V gene TRBV7-8; a possible D gene is TRBD1 (5 bases). The germline gives CDR1 SGHVS, CDR2 FQNEAQ. The CDR3 runs to 16 residues. The V end lost 1 base, the J end lost 2 bases, and 12 bases lay between the germline ends. As DNA, the CDR3 is TGTGCCAGCAGCTTAGGGGGGGAGGGAGGCAATCAGCCCCAGCATTTT. Protein sequence: CASSLGGEGGNQPQHF. Full variable domain (outside the CDR3, taken from reference TRBV7-8 and TRBJ1-5): GAGVSQSPRYKVAKRGQDVALRCDPISGHVSLFWYQQALGQGPEFLTYFQNEAQLDKSGLPSDRFFAERPEGSVSTLKIQRTQQEDSAVYLCASSLGGEGGNQPQHFGDGTRLSIL.